The T cell receptor beta chain described here comes from a study of spatial heterogeneity in lung cancer. The overall study: In tumor regions TCR transcript counts correlated strongly with a matched bulk RNA-seq T cell module score.

At least ten counts were recorded for this clonotype. Antigen unknown. Time point in this sample: sample taken at primary tumor resection. The input material, whole RNA from tumor, nontumor lung or frozen PBMC, was sequenced unsorted. MiXCR, applied by TCRdb to the 5' RACE reads, yields one record per CDR3 protein. The sample lists about 100,000 distinct CDR3 sequences; 4% to 4.5% were seen once. There are 14 residues in the CDR3. Trimming left V 1 base short and J 2 bases short, with 9 bases between. Germline CDR1 and CDR2: DFQATT and SNEGSKA (reference sequence). Notes on the study in general: One measure, the expanded intratumoral alpha and beta TCR count, tracked tumor mutation counts. The recorded estimate of tumor T cell coverage is 6% to 9% for alpha chains and about 14% for beta chains.

The chain joins TRBV20-1 to TRBJ1-5, with D perhaps matching TRBD1 (5 bases). Sequencing was performed on lung tumor tissue, taken at surgery. The receptor comes from a male donor with early-stage non-small cell lung cancer. Here the CDR3 DNA reads TGCAGTGCTAGAGGGGCACAGGGCAATCAGCCCCAGCATTTT. Translation gives CSARGAQGNQPQHF.